This entry lists 2 T cell receptor beta chains sequenced from one sample in a study of tissue T cells after allogeneic stem cell transplantation. Assay: immunoSEQ multiplex PCR; the TCRdb copy retains only in-frame clones and omits some. The sample includes 9,000 to 10,000 clones, more than 50% of them seen just once. The material was tissue from the jejunum, obtained at autopsy. The source is a female donor of 60 years or more with lung cancer.

This clone is labeled as medium-sized. The chain links TRBV5-1 to TRBJ2-1; no definite D call. The CDR3 covers 18 residues. From germline, CDR1 is SGHRS and CDR2 YFSETQ. Trimming stripped 7 bases from V and 1 base from J, with 24 bases between. The CDR3 is CASGESQYGRKSYNEQFF. CDR3 DNA: TGCGCCAGCGGCGAAAGCCAGTACGGAAGGAAATCCTACAATGAGCAGTTCTTC.

About this clone itself: This sample includes further DNA sequences coding for the same CDR3. The V call is TRBV5-1, the J call TRBJ2-1; D unresolved. The CDR3 sequence is 12 residues long. Trimming stripped 0 bases from V and 8 bases from J, with 6 bases between. Looked up from germline, CDR1 is SGHRS and CDR2 is YFSETQ. The CDR3 DNA reads TGCGCCAGCAGCTTGGTGGGTGATGAGCAGTTCTTC. This gives the protein CASSLVGDEQFF.